This T cell receptor beta chain was sequenced for a study of blood T cell repertoires in COVID-19. As handled by the study authors: Scientists estimated how many nucleated cells there were by amplifying reference gene primers. Sequencing used immunoSEQ multiplex PCR; TCRdb keeps in-frame clones, though not all of them. The V and J calls and clone size were taken over from that table, and D and trimming were inferred from the DNA. The data contain about 88,000 clones, 83% of them singletons. The origin of this receptor is a human donor in a cohort sampled during active COVID-19. Sample: peripheral blood.

CDR3 residues: CASSRGGQGSDQPQHF. In nucleotides, the CDR3 is TGTGCCAGCAGCAGGGGGGGACAGGGGTCGGATCAGCCCCAGCATTTT. The rearrangement links TRBV6-6 to TRBJ1-5; 10 nucleotides agree with TRBD1. Germline CDR1 reads MNHNY; CDR2 reads SVGAGI (reference sequence). The length of the CDR3 is 16 residues. The V gene end was trimmed by 6 bases and the J gene end by 5 bases; junction bases not matched to a gene: 10.